One and the same sample provided the 4 T cell receptor beta chains below, sequenced in a study of CD8 T cells in ankylosing spondylitis. TCRdb called the 5' RACE reads again in MiXCR, with one record for every CDR3 protein. The table includes 250,000 to 350,000 distinct CDR3 sequences, approximately 20% detected once. The specimen sequenced was blood, either unsorted or a sorted T cell fraction (not recorded which). The origin of the receptors is a male donor with ankylosing spondylitis or in good health (not recorded which).

This clonotype was detected only a few times. The chain has TRBV4-2 and TRBJ2-6; possibly TRBD2 for D (5 bases). V lost 1 base, J lost 2 bases, and 12 bases lay in between. In germline, CDR1 is LGHNA, CDR2 YNFKEQ. CDR3 length: 17 amino acids. The CDR3 nucleotides are TGTGCCAGCAGCCAAGCGGAGGTTATCACTGGGGCCAACGTCCTGACTTTC. Protein: CASSQAEVITGANVLTF.

This clonotype was observed a handful of times. The V call is TRBV28, the J call TRBJ2-3, with 8 positions matching TRBD1. This CDR3 has 14 residues. V lost 7 bases, J lost 5 bases, and 8 bases stayed unmatched. Per germline, CDR1 MDHEN and CDR2 SYDVKM. In DNA form, the CDR3 reads TGTGCCAGCAAACAGGGGGGCCTTAGAGATACGCAGTATTTT. This encodes CASKQGGLRDTQYF. Combining the CDR3 with reference TRBV28 and TRBJ2-3 gives the whole variable domain DVKVTQSSRYLVKRTGEKVFLECVQDMDHENMFWYRQDPGLGLRLIYFSYDVKMKEKGDIPEGYSVSREKKERFSLILESASTNQTSMYLCASKQGGLRDTQYFGPGTRLTVL.

The chain couples TRBV10-3 to TRBJ2-6; D not certain. CDR3 length: 14 amino acids. The germline V and J ends were trimmed by 7 bases and 0 bases, with 7 bases remaining between them. Germline V CDR1 and CDR2: ENHRY, SYGVKD. CDR3 sequence reads: CAITPFSGANVLTF. Written as DNA, the CDR3 is TGTGCCATCACCCCATTCTCTGGGGCCAACGTCCTGACTTTC.

This sequence joins TRBV5-1 and TRBJ2-1, with 10 bases lining up with TRBD2. Germline V gene lookup returns CDR1 SGHRS and CDR2 YFSETQ. The CDR3 totals 15 residues. The J segment lost 8 bases and the V segment lost 0 bases, leaving 5 bases of the junction unmatched. The CDR3 DNA is TGCGCCAGCAGCTTGGCGGCTAGCGGGAGAGATGAGCAGTTCTTC. This sequence encodes CASSLAASGRDEQFF.